The following is a TCR beta chain sequence with its context. Its target is not known. One end of the junction is discordant with germline, which a read error may explain. This sample stems from a study of CD8+ T cells in alopecia areata. Study context: At a dose of 5 to 10 mg twice daily, oral tofacitinib was given to treated patients. Tofacitinib therapy took 6 to 18 months; 6 months off drug came after. Study-level points and caveats: Among the 100 top clones, expanded CD8+ clones, like scalp clonality, were significantly decreased by tofacitinib.

cDNA prepared by RNA extraction and subsequent reverse transcription served as the template for sequencing. Measured with immunoSEQ multiplex PCR; TCRdb has only the in-frame clones, and not every one. The sample holds about 120,000 clones; approximately 60% are singletons and the top ten take 5.7%. The CDR3 totals 17 residues. Germline V gene sequence: CDR1 MDHEN, CDR2 SYDVKM. Treatment here: oral pan-JAK inhibitor, 5-10 mg twice daily. PBMCs yielded sorted CD4+ and CD8+ T cells. The V call is TRBV28, the J call TRBJ1-1, with unresolved D. This receptor was taken from a human donor with alopecia areata. The sample in question was CD4+ T cells sorted from blood, obtained at week 4, from a patient treated with tofacitinib. The CDR3 loop is CASSRLKPRRGNTEAFF. The CDR3 DNA sequence: TGCGCCAGCAGCAGACTAAAGCCCCGACGGGGGAACACTGAAGCTTTCTTT. Filled out from reference TRBV28 and TRBJ1-1, the complete variable domain reads DVKVTQSSRYLVKRTGEKVFLECVQDMDHENMFWYRQDPGLGLRLIYFSYDVKMKEKGDIPEGYSVSREKKERFSLILESASTNQTSMYLCASSRLKPRRGNTEAFFGQGTRLTVV.